The rows below give T cell receptor beta chains drawn from one sample of a study of CD8 T cells in Susac syndrome. MiXCR was run by TCRdb on the immunoSEQ multiplex PCR reads, yielding one entry per CDR3 protein. The table lists over 150,000 distinct CDR3 sequences, approximately 95% of them singletons, with less than 0.15% in the top ten. The sequencing sample was made of CD4+ T cells from PBMCs. These receptors originate from a human donor with Susac syndrome. CDR3s include the opening cysteine and the closing phenylalanine or tryptophan. A D gene is named only where the DNA matches it firmly. Clone sizes are given selectively: once, few, many, or a class where the clone is expanded.

.	TRBV6-5	TRBJ2-6	TRBD1	TGTGCCAGCAGTAATAGGGGGCGGGCCAACGTCCTGACTTTC	CASSNRGRANVLTF
.	TRBV10-3	TRBJ2-1	TRBD2	TGTGCCACCTTGACTAGCGGAGAGTACAATGAGCAGTTCTTC	CATLTSGEYNEQFF
few	TRBV10-3	TRBJ2-5	.	TGTGCCATCAGTGAGTCGGAGACCCAGTACTTC	CAISESETQYF
once	TRBV19	TRBJ2-5	.	TGTGCCAGTAGTATGGGGACACAAGAGACCCAGTACTTC	CASSMGTQETQYF
once	TRBV2	TRBJ1-2	TRBD1	TGTGCCAGCGAATGGGACAGGAATTATGGCTACACCTTC	CASEWDRNYGYTF
.	TRBV7-9	TRBJ2-3	TRBD2	TGTGCCAGCAGCTTAAGACTAGCGGGGGGGCCGGATCCCACAGATACGCAGTATTTT	CASSLRLAGGPDPTDTQYF
once	TRBV27	TRBJ2-4	TRBD2	TGTGCCAGCAGCGCACCGTCAACTAGCGGGAGGGACATTCAGTACTTC	CASSAPSTSGRDIQYF
.	TRBV29-1	TRBJ1-2	TRBD1	TGCAGCGCCGGACAGGGGAACTATGGCTACACCTTC	CSAGQGNYGYTF
.	TRBV5-4	TRBJ2-3	.	TGTGCCAGCAGCCTTGCGGGGTCCTCAGATACGCAGTATTTT	CASSLAGSSDTQYF
.	TRBV5-1	TRBJ2-7	TRBD2	TGCGCCAGCAGCGGGGGACTAGCGGGCGCCGAGCAGTACTTC	CASSGGLAGAEQYF
.	TRBV30	TRBJ1-2	TRBD1	TGTGCCTCAGGACAGGGGAACTATGGCTACACCTTC	CASGQGNYGYTF
.	TRBV5-4	TRBJ1-2	TRBD1	TGTGCCAGCAGCTTGGACAGGGGTTTGGGGAACTATGGCTACACCTTC	CASSLDRGLGNYGYTF
.	TRBV29-1	TRBJ1-2	.	TGCAGCGTTGGCCCCGGGGGAGTCTATGGCTACACCTTC	CSVGPGGVYGYTF
.	TRBV9	TRBJ2-1	TRBD1	TGTGCCAGCAGCGTAGGAGGGGGCCCTTCCTACAATGAGCAGTTCTTC	CASSVGGGPSYNEQFF
.	TRBV5-4	TRBJ1-6	.	TGTGCCAGCAGCAAGGAGGCCCGTCAGGGGACGTATAATTCACCCCTCCACTTT	CASSKEARQGTYNSPLHF
.	TRBV2	TRBJ1-1	.	TGTGCCAGCAGTGACGGGCCCCGTTCGACTGAAGCTTTCTTT	CASSDGPRSTEAFF
.	TRBV7-7	TRBJ2-5	TRBD2	TGTGCTAGCAGCTTAGGAGGTTTGGGAGGGGAGAAAGAGACCCAGTACTTC	CASSLGGLGGEKETQYF
once	TRBV7-2	TRBJ2-5	.	TGTGCCAGCAGCTTAATATTCAGGGAGACCCAGTACTTC	CASSLIFRETQYF
.	TRBV15	TRBJ2-5	.	TGTGCCACCAGCAGAAGGGACCAACAAGAGACCCAGTACTTC	CATSRRDQQETQYF
few	TRBV7-6	TRBJ1-5	TRBD1	TGTGCCAGCAGCGCCGGGACAGGGCGCAATCAGCCCCAGCATTTT	CASSAGTGRNQPQHF
.	TRBV2	TRBJ2-5	.	.	CASGRGLRPQETQYF
.	TRBV20-1	TRBJ2-3	TRBD2	TGCAGTGCTACCCCGACTAGCGGGGGTGGTACGCAGTATTTT	CSATPTSGGGTQYF
.	TRBV15	TRBJ2-5	.	TGTGCCACCCGGGGCGCGGCAGAGACCCAGTACTTC	CATRGAAETQYF
.	TRBV10-3	TRBJ1-6	.	TGTGCCATCAGTGTTCAAGGGGGACAAAATTCACCCCTCCACTTT	CAISVQGGQNSPLHF
once	TRBV6-5	TRBJ1-1	.	TGTGCCAGCAGTTACACGACAGTCCGGTACACTGAAGCTTTCTTT	CASSYTTVRYTEAFF
.	TRBV6-5	TRBJ2-5	.	TGTGCCAGCACACTAGCAGGATGGGAGACCCAGTACTTC	CASTLAGWETQYF
once	TRBV7-2	TRBJ1-5	.	TGTGCCAGCAGCCGACAGTATAGCAATCAGCCCCAGCATTTT	CASSRQYSNQPQHF
.	TRBV24-1	TRBJ2-5	.	TGTGCCACCAGTGATTTACGGGAGACCCAGTACTTC	CATSDLRETQYF
.	TRBV6-2/TRBV6-3	TRBJ2-7	TRBD2	TGTGCCAGCAGTCAAGCGGGAGGGCCCTCCGAGCAGTACTTC	CASSQAGGPSEQYF
.	TRBV5-1	TRBJ2-1	.	TGCGCCAGCAGCTTAAGGACGTTCGATGAGCAGTTCTTC	CASSLRTFDEQFF
.	TRBV28	TRBJ2-1	TRBD2	TGTGCCAGCAGCCCAACTGGCGGGAGGCCAACCAGCTCCTACAATGAGCAGTTCTTC	CASSPTGGRPTSSYNEQFF
.	TRBV9	TRBJ2-2	.	TGTGCCAGCAGCGTAGTAGGGACTTCGAACACCGGGGAGCTGTTTTTT	CASSVVGTSNTGELFF
.	TRBV7-2	TRBJ1-2	.	TGTGCCAGCAGCCCCGGTTCGTGGGGTGGCTACACCTTC	CASSPGSWGGYTF
once	TRBV18	TRBJ1-5	.	TGTGCCAGCTCACCAAATAACAGGGTTCCTCAGCCCCAGCATTTT	CASSPNNRVPQPQHF
.	TRBV6-5	TRBJ1-5	TRBD1	TGTGCCAGCAGTTACACGTGGACAGGGCAGGATCAGCCCCAGCATTTT	CASSYTWTGQDQPQHF
.	TRBV9	TRBJ2-7	TRBD2	TGTGCCAGCAGCCCCGGGACTAGCGGGAGTCTCTACGAGCAGTACTTC	CASSPGTSGSLYEQYF
.	TRBV18	TRBJ1-2	.	TGTGCCAGCTCACCAGGCAGGGACTATGGCTACACCTTC	CASSPGRDYGYTF
.	TRBV20-1	TRBJ2-1	.	TGCAGTGGCCTTAGCGCGCCGAGAAGGAATGAGCAGTTCTTC	CSGLSAPRRNEQFF
.	TRBV13	TRBJ2-5	.	TGTGCCAGCAGCATTCGAGGGCGGGCGACCCAGTACTTC	CASSIRGRATQYF
.	TRBV7-9	TRBJ2-1	.	TGTGCCAGCAGCCCCGAGGGAGAGGCCGAGCAGTTCTTC	CASSPEGEAEQFF